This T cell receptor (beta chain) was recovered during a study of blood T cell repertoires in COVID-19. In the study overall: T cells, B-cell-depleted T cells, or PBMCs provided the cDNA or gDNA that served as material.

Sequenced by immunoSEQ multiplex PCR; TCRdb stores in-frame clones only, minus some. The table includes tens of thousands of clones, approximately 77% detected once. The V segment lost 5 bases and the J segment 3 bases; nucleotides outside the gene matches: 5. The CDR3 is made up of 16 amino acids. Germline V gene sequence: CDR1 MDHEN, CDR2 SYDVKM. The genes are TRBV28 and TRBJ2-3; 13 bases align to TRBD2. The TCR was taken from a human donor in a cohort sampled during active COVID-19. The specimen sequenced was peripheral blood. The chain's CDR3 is CASSRTSGSYTDTQYF. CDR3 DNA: TGTGCCAGCAGTCGGACTAGCGGGAGTTATACAGATACGCAGTATTTT.